The rows below give T cell receptor beta chains drawn from one sample of a study of blood T cells in healthy people across ages. From the 5' RACE reads, TCRdb called clonotypes with MiXCR, one entry per CDR3 protein. The profile shows about 1,500,000 distinct CDR3 sequences, about 28% of them singletons. The sample was blood. Receptors originate from a woman aged 25 to 45 in good health. CDR3s include the opening cysteine and the closing phenylalanine or tryptophan. D genes are given only for firm matches. Size values are once, few and many counts, or a class for expanded clones, and some rows have none.

V: TRBV5-1; D: .; length: 13; size: many; J: TRBJ2-3; CDR3: CASTMRGADTQYF; DNA: TGCGCCAGCACAATGAGGGGGGCGGATACGCAGTATTTT
V: TRBV7-6; D: .; length: 15; size: .; J: TRBJ2-5; CDR3: CASSSQPLPAETQYF; DNA: TGTGCCAGCAGCTCCCAACCCCTCCCGGCAGAGACCCAGTACTTC
V: TRBV3-1; D: .; length: 15; size: few; J: TRBJ2-3; CDR3: CASSQVLGAPDTQYF; DNA: TGTGCCAGCAGCCAAGTTTTGGGTGCCCCAGATACGCAGTATTTT
V: TRBV7-2; D: .; length: 17; size: .; J: TRBJ2-3; CDR3: CASSTLSVGVFTDTQYF; DNA: TGTGCCAGCAGCACCCTTAGCGTTGGGGTCTTCACAGATACGCAGTATTTT
V: TRBV29-1; D: TRBD1; length: 14; size: many; J: TRBJ1-2; CDR3: CSVRGLGDGDGYTF; DNA: TGCAGCGTCAGGGGGTTGGGAGATGGGGATGGCTACACCTTC
V: TRBV7-9; D: .; length: 13; size: few; J: TRBJ2-1; CDR3: CASSLSPPNEQFF; DNA: TGTGCCAGCAGCTTAAGCCCTCCGAATGAGCAGTTCTTC
V: TRBV29-1; D: .; length: 11; size: .; J: TRBJ1-3; CDR3: CSAGLRNTIYF; DNA: TGCAGCGCTGGACTGAGAAACACCATATATTTT
V: TRBV7-9; D: TRBD1; length: 14; size: .; J: TRBJ1-2; CDR3: CASTQAYRGLGYTF; DNA: TGTGCCAGCACCCAGGCTTACAGGGGGCTGGGCTACACCTTC
V: TRBV4-1; D: .; length: 13; size: many; J: TRBJ2-7; CDR3: CASSQGIGYEQYF; DNA: TGCGCCAGCAGCCAAGGCATAGGGTACGAGCAGTACTTC
V: TRBV12-3/TRBV12-4; D: TRBD1; length: 14; size: many; J: TRBJ1-2; CDR3: CASKLTRTGQGYTF; DNA: TGTGCCAGCAAACTAACTAGGACAGGGCAAGGCTACACCTTC
V: TRBV3-1; D: .; length: 14; size: many; J: TRBJ1-4; CDR3: CASSPTGRSEKLFF; DNA: TGTGCCAGCAGTCCTACAGGGCGATCTGAAAAACTGTTTTTT
V: TRBV2; D: .; length: 15; size: few; J: TRBJ1-5; CDR3: CASSEPRGEGQPQHF; DNA: TGTGCCAGCAGTGAACCCAGGGGCGAGGGTCAGCCCCAGCATTTT
V: TRBV20-1; D: .; length: 20; size: .; J: TRBJ1-4; CDR3: CSVRRGTYEQYFGAEEKLFF; DNA: .
V: TRBV6-2/TRBV6-3; D: .; length: 15; size: once; J: TRBJ2-1; CDR3: CTSSVLASPYNEQFF; DNA: TGTACCAGCAGCGTCCTTGCCTCCCCTTACAATGAGCAGTTCTTC
V: TRBV12-3/TRBV12-4; D: .; length: 15; size: .; J: TRBJ1-4; CDR3: CASSYALRSNEKLFF; DNA: TGTGCCAGCAGTTATGCCCTCAGGAGTAATGAAAAACTGTTTTTT
V: TRBV28; D: .; length: 13; size: .; J: TRBJ1-1; CDR3: CAILRATNTEAFF; DNA: TGTGCCATCCTGCGGGCGACGAACACTGAAGCTTTCTTT
V: TRBV27; D: .; length: 14; size: .; J: TRBJ2-3; CDR3: CASSLSCGTDTQYF; DNA: TGTGCCAGCAGTTTATCTTGCGGCACAGATACGCAGTATTTT
V: TRBV18; D: .; length: 15; size: .; J: TRBJ2-1; CDR3: CASSQIAESRGEQFF; DNA: TGTGCCAGCTCACAAATAGCGGAGTCCAGGGGTGAGCAGTTCTTC
V: TRBV3-1; D: .; length: 14; size: few; J: TRBJ2-5; CDR3: CASSQGTVEETQYF; DNA: TGTGCCAGCAGCCAAGGGACTGTCGAGGAGACCCAGTACTTC
V: TRBV12-3/TRBV12-4; D: .; length: 15; size: .; J: TRBJ2-5; CDR3: CASSFKGAQGETQYF; DNA: TGTGCCAGCAGTTTCAAAGGGGCCCAGGGGGAGACCCAGTACTTC
V: TRBV10-3; D: .; length: 14; size: .; J: TRBJ2-2; CDR3: CAIRPGEFAGELFF; DNA: TGTGCCATCAGGCCAGGGGAATTTGCCGGGGAGCTGTTTTTT
V: TRBV6-2/TRBV6-3; D: .; length: 14; size: few; J: TRBJ2-1; CDR3: CASSPLSPPNEQFF; DNA: TGTGCCAGCAGTCCCCTCTCTCCGCCCAATGAGCAGTTCTTC
V: TRBV27; D: .; length: 11; size: few; J: TRBJ2-5; CDR3: CASSSFGTQYF; DNA: TGTGCCAGCAGTTCGTTCGGGACCCAGTACTTC
V: TRBV20-1; D: TRBD1; length: 14; size: .; J: TRBJ2-7; CDR3: CSASGTAQAYERYF; DNA: TGCAGTGCTAGCGGGACAGCTCAAGCCTACGAGCGGTACTTC
V: TRBV7-9; D: .; length: 12; size: .; J: TRBJ2-1; CDR3: CASSVGFTEQFF; DNA: TGTGCCAGCAGCGTTGGGTTCACGGAGCAGTTCTTC
V: TRBV9; D: TRBD1; length: 14; size: few; J: TRBJ2-1; CDR3: CASSVATGGNEQFF; DNA: TGTGCCAGCAGCGTAGCTACAGGGGGGAATGAGCAGTTCTTC
V: TRBV18; D: .; length: 13; size: few; J: TRBJ1-1; CDR3: CASSPYSGTEAFF; DNA: TGTGCCAGCTCACCCTACTCCGGGACTGAAGCTTTCTTT
V: TRBV4-1; D: TRBD2; length: 14; size: .; J: TRBJ2-5; CDR3: CASSQERLAAEQYF; DNA: TGCGCCAGCAGCCAAGAAAGACTAGCGGCGGAGCAGTACTTC
V: TRBV24-1; D: .; length: 15; size: .; J: TRBJ1-6; CDR3: CATSDLIAGDSPLHF; DNA: TGTGCCACCAGTGATTTGATCGCAGGAGATTCACCCCTCCACTTT
V: TRBV3-1; D: .; length: 12; size: few; J: TRBJ2-5; CDR3: CASSYHEETQYF; DNA: TGTGCCAGCAGCTACCATGAAGAGACCCAGTACTTC
V: TRBV3-1; D: .; length: 15; size: few; J: TRBJ2-3; CDR3: CASSQVRDPSDTQYF; DNA: TGTGCCAGCAGCCAAGTCCGGGATCCCTCAGATACGCAGTATTTT
V: TRBV7-2; D: .; length: 18; size: .; J: TRBJ1-6; CDR3: CASSLAPLTGSSNSPLHF; DNA: TGTGCCAGCAGCTTAGCGCCACTTACAGGGTCGTCAAATTCACCCCTCCACTTT
V: TRBV6-5; D: .; length: 15; size: few; J: TRBJ1-2; CDR3: CASSKHRNGNYGYTF; DNA: TGTGCCAGCAGTAAACACAGAAACGGCAACTATGGCTACACCTTC
V: TRBV5-1; D: .; length: 15; size: few; J: TRBJ1-2; CDR3: CASSLDTVLGYGYTF; DNA: TGCGCCAGCAGCTTAGACACCGTCCTTGGCTATGGCTACACCTTC
V: TRBV29-1; D: TRBD1; length: 13; size: .; J: TRBJ1-5; CDR3: CSALDRDNQPQHF; DNA: TGCAGCGCATTGGACAGGGACAATCAGCCCCAGCATTTT
V: TRBV27; D: .; length: 15; size: few; J: TRBJ1-4; CDR3: CASTGDRDLNEKLFF; DNA: TGTGCCAGCACCGGTGACCGGGATCTCAATGAAAAACTGTTTTTT
V: TRBV4-1; D: .; length: 15; size: .; J: TRBJ2-3; CDR3: CASSLRDLNTDTQYF; DNA: TGCGCCAGCAGCCTCCGGGACTTAAACACAGATACGCAGTATTTT
V: TRBV6-6; D: TRBD2; length: 15; size: once; J: TRBJ2-1; CDR3: CAGSRSGITYNEQFF; DNA: TGTGCCGGCAGCCGAAGCGGGATAACCTACAATGAGCAGTTCTTC
V: TRBV24-1; D: .; length: 14; size: once; J: TRBJ1-2; CDR3: CATRDPGRLYGYTF; DNA: TGTGCCACCAGGGATCCCGGGAGACTCTATGGCTACACCTTC
V: TRBV10-3; D: TRBD2; length: 17; size: many; J: TRBJ2-7; CDR3: CAISPSGRAQLINEQYF; DNA: TGTGCCATTTCCCCTAGCGGGAGGGCCCAGCTCATAAACGAGCAGTACTTC
V: TRBV24-1; D: .; length: 14; size: .; J: TRBJ2-3; CDR3: CATSDPRRADTQYF; DNA: TGTGCCACCAGTGACCCGCGACGGGCGGATACGCAGTATTTT
V: TRBV29-1; D: TRBD1; length: 13; size: few; J: TRBJ2-5; CDR3: CSVLTGGIETQYF; DNA: TGCAGCGTTTTGACAGGGGGCATAGAGACCCAGTACTTC
V: TRBV20-1; D: TRBD2; length: 19; size: many; J: TRBJ2-1; CDR3: CSARGDRGRRGSSYNEQFF; DNA: TGCAGTGCTAGAGGGGACCGCGGGAGGAGGGGAAGCTCCTACAATGAGCAGTTCTTC
V: TRBV2; D: TRBD2; length: 12; size: .; J: TRBJ2-5; CDR3: CATWTSGTPWYF; DNA: TGTGCCACCTGGACTAGCGGGACTCCATGGTACTTC
V: TRBV12-3/TRBV12-4; D: TRBD2; length: 14; size: few; J: TRBJ2-1; CDR3: CASSLSTSGNEQFF; DNA: TGTGCCAGCAGTCTTTCGACTAGCGGGAATGAGCAGTTCTTC
V: TRBV7-9; D: .; length: 15; size: .; J: TRBJ2-3; CDR3: CASSSDSTSPDTQYF; DNA: TGTGCCAGCAGCTCGGACAGTACTTCCCCAGATACGCAGTATTTT